The sequence of this T cell receptor beta chain was determined in a study of cytomegalovirus exposure and HLA in healthy donors. Study-level results: Researchers counted around 180 TCR beta chains as cytomegalovirus-associated.

With regard to this clone: Its antigen is currently unknown.

It was with 60 Vbeta and 13 Jbeta primers that the PCR ran. Here immunoSEQ multiplex PCR was the method, and the copy in TCRdb shows in-frame clones only, minus some. The table lists more than 110,000 clones, more than 60% of them singletons, with about 10% in the top ten. CDR3 length: 15 amino acids. CDR1 SNHLY and CDR2 FYNNEI come from the germline V gene. Trimming cost V 4 bases and J 7 bases, with 17 bases left between them. Sequenced input: PBMCs. The chain links TRBV2 to TRBJ2-1; D may be TRBD2 (5 bases). This sequence originates from a woman aged 45 to 65 in good health and CMV-seropositive. The CDR3 loop is CASSASRGTYNEQFF. CDR3 coding DNA: TGTGCCAGCAGTGCGTCCCGGGGAACATATAATGAGCAGTTCTTC.